These T cell receptor beta chains were read from a single sample in a study of cytomegalovirus exposure and HLA in healthy donors. TCRdb keeps only in-frame clones here, not all; method: immunoSEQ multiplex PCR. The sample yields around 210,000 clones, 79% seen once. Material for sequencing was PBMCs. Receptors were obtained from a male donor in good health and CMV-seropositive. Both conserved end residues are trimmed from each CDR3.

TRBV9	ASSVALRGTNTGELF
TRBV7-2	ASSWGQGTGELF
TRBV30	AWSRQGTNTGELF
TRBV18	ASSRAGDEQY
TRBV18	ASSPPGTDTQY
TRBV30	AWSVRRGSYNEQF
TRBV4-2	ASSQGGTSGYNEQF
TRBV7-9	ASSSGGGETEAF
TRBV7-2	ASTPAGGYGYT
TRBV7-9	ASRVGTFNYNEQF
TRBV12-5	ASAPSLGGETQY
TRBV6-1	ASGSGTGSSYEQY
TRBV29-1	SVGGGGGRTEAF
TRBV18	ASSPAGGTGFEKLF
TRBV5-1	ASSLMGTGKMGNQPQH
TRBV6-1	ASSEFGQLNYEQY
TRBV5-1	ASSLNRVGELF
TRBV18	ASSPGTGEDGYT
TRBV7-6	ASSLLKINYGYT
TRBV2	ASSIDSTGELF
TRBV28	AGNRAMNTEAF
TRBV7-2	ASSFNPYEQY
TRBV7-3	ASSLISSNNEQF
TRBV9	ASSSSGSGGSPLH
TRBV6-5	ASSYTDRGNTEAF
TRBV6-6	ASSIQGASYGYT
TRBV5-1	ASSLTFMTGTGGYEQY
TRBV7-9	ASSPGTDTNEKLF
TRBV11-2	ASSSIQRLAESYEQY
TRBV7-2	ASSFLGGYEQY
TRBV11-2	ASSLGTARETQY
TRBV27	ASNLAGGYNEQF
TRBV6-1	AGSEDRAYEQY
TRBV14	ASSPWGGMETQY
TRBV23-1	ASSQFDRVDGNSPLH
TRBV7-8	ASRGQAGPYEQY
TRBV9	ASGAVLTGELF